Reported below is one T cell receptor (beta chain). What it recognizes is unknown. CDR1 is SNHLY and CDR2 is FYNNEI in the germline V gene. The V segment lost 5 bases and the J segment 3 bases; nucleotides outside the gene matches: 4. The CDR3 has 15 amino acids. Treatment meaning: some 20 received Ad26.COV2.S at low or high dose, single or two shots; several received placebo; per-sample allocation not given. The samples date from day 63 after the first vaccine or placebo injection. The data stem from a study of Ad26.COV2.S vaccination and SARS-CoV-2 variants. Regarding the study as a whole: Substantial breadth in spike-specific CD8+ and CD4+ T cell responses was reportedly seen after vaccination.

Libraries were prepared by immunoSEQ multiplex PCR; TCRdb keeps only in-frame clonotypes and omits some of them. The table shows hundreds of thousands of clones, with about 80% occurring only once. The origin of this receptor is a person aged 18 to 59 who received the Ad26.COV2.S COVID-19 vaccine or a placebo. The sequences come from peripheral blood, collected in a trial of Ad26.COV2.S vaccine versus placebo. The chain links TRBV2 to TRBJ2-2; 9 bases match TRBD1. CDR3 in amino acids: CASSLDRGDTGELFF. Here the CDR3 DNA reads TGTGCCAGCAGTTTGGACAGGGGAGACACCGGGGAGCTGTTTTTT.